Listed below are T cell receptor beta chains from one sample, sequenced in a study of cytomegalovirus exposure and HLA in healthy donors. Clones were read by immunoSEQ multiplex PCR, and TCRdb kept only the in-frame ones, dropping some. The table shows about 120,000 clones, with around three quarters occurring only once. Material for sequencing was PBMCs. Every receptor here comes from a woman between 18 and 29 years old in good health and CMV-seropositive. Both conserved end residues are part of each CDR3. Fields, in order: CDR3 protein, CDR3 DNA, J gene, V gene, D gene, clone size. The D gene is left open where the match is weak. Expanded clones get a size class; other rows say once, few or many, or leave the size out.

CDR3 protein: CASSMLAGPGETQYF
CDR3 DNA: TGTGCCAGTAGTATGCTAGCGGGACCAGGTGAGACCCAGTACTTC
J gene: TRBJ2-5
V gene: TRBV19
D gene: TRBD2
clone size: .

CDR3 protein: CASSRHRDSNQPQHF
CDR3 DNA: TGTGCCAGCAGCCGCCACAGGGATAGCAATCAGCCCCAGCATTTT
J gene: TRBJ1-5
V gene: TRBV6-1
D gene: .
clone size: .

CDR3 protein: CASSPKGLAGAWEETQYF
CDR3 DNA: TGTGCCAGCAGCCCAAAGGGACTAGCTGGGGCTTGGGAAGAGACCCAGTACTTC
J gene: TRBJ2-5
V gene: TRBV7-3
D gene: TRBD2
clone size: .

CDR3 protein: CASSLEGGAYEQYF
CDR3 DNA: TGCGCCAGCAGCTTGGAGGGAGGAGCCTACGAGCAGTACTTC
J gene: TRBJ2-7
V gene: TRBV5-1
D gene: .
clone size: .

CDR3 protein: CASSRWGEGTEAFF
CDR3 DNA: TGTGCCAGCTCTCGATGGGGGGAAGGGACTGAAGCTTTCTTT
J gene: TRBJ1-1
V gene: TRBV7-8
D gene: .
clone size: .

CDR3 protein: CASSMGQGVQPQHF
CDR3 DNA: TGTGCCAGTAGTATGGGACAGGGGGTTCAGCCCCAGCATTTT
J gene: TRBJ1-5
V gene: TRBV19
D gene: TRBD1
clone size: .

CDR3 protein: CASSLQVTTNEKLFF
CDR3 DNA: TGTGCCAGCAGCTTACAGGTCACAACTAATGAAAAACTGTTTTTT
J gene: TRBJ1-4
V gene: TRBV7-2
D gene: .
clone size: .

CDR3 protein: CASSLSPGGLLRYRGDEQFF
CDR3 DNA: TGTGCCAGCAGTTTAAGTCCAGGGGGCCTCTTACGATACCGGGGTGATGAGCAGTTCTTC
J gene: TRBJ2-1
V gene: TRBV28
D gene: TRBD1
clone size: few

CDR3 protein: CASRPLAGQETQYF
CDR3 DNA: TGTGCCAGCAGACCTCTAGCAGGTCAAGAGACCCAGTACTTC
J gene: TRBJ2-5
V gene: TRBV2
D gene: .
clone size: .

CDR3 protein: CATSGTGVGQPQHF
CDR3 DNA: TGTGCCACCTCCGGGACAGGGGTAGGCCAGCCCCAGCATTTT
J gene: TRBJ1-5
V gene: TRBV28
D gene: TRBD1
clone size: .

CDR3 protein: CASSWRGTGELFF
CDR3 DNA: TGTGCCAGCAGTTGGAGGGGTACCGGGGAGCTGTTTTTT
J gene: TRBJ2-2
V gene: TRBV6-5
D gene: .
clone size: .

CDR3 protein: CASSLRGPTGVGETQYF
CDR3 DNA: TGTGCCAGCAGCTTAAGGGGGCCCACAGGGGTCGGGGAGACCCAGTACTTC
J gene: TRBJ2-5
V gene: TRBV11-2
D gene: TRBD1
clone size: few

CDR3 protein: CASSQRQGRAYEQYF
CDR3 DNA: TGCGCCAGCAGCCAACGACAGGGTCGCGCCTACGAGCAGTACTTC
J gene: TRBJ2-7
V gene: TRBV4-1
D gene: TRBD1
clone size: .

CDR3 protein: CASSLDGSNEKLFF
CDR3 DNA: TGCGCCAGCAGCTTGGACGGTTCTAATGAAAAACTGTTTTTT
J gene: TRBJ1-4
V gene: TRBV5-1
D gene: .
clone size: .

CDR3 protein: CASSLRGGEQFF
CDR3 DNA: TGTGCCAGCAGCTTGAGGGGTGGCGAGCAGTTCTTC
J gene: TRBJ2-1
V gene: TRBV5-8
D gene: .
clone size: .

CDR3 protein: CASSYGDRVRPQHF
CDR3 DNA: TGTGCCAGCAGTTACGGGGACAGGGTGCGGCCCCAGCATTTT
J gene: TRBJ1-5
V gene: TRBV6-6
D gene: TRBD1
clone size: .

CDR3 protein: CASSFPRDSSYF
CDR3 DNA: TGTGCCAGCAGTTTCCCCCGGGACTCCAGTTACTTC
J gene: TRBJ2-7
V gene: TRBV28
D gene: .
clone size: once

CDR3 protein: CASGSGGRTYGYTF
CDR3 DNA: TGCGCCAGCGGATCCGGGGGTCGCACCTATGGCTACACCTTC
J gene: TRBJ1-2
V gene: TRBV4-1
D gene: .
clone size: .

CDR3 protein: CASSPTGSDQPQHF
CDR3 DNA: TGTGCCAGCAGTCCGACAGGGTCAGATCAGCCCCAGCATTTT
J gene: TRBJ1-5
V gene: TRBV14
D gene: TRBD1
clone size: .

CDR3 protein: CASSSGTSNTGELFF
CDR3 DNA: TGTGCCAGCAGCTCCGGGACTAGCAACACCGGGGAGCTGTTTTTT
J gene: TRBJ2-2
V gene: TRBV7-9
D gene: TRBD2
clone size: .

CDR3 protein: CASSFGIGTGAYEQYF
CDR3 DNA: TGCGCCAGCAGCTTCGGAATAGGGACAGGGGCCTACGAGCAGTACTTC
J gene: TRBJ2-7
V gene: TRBV5-1
D gene: TRBD1
clone size: .

CDR3 protein: CASSFRESSYNEQFF
CDR3 DNA: TGCGCCAGCAGCTTCCGGGAGAGCTCCTACAATGAGCAGTTCTTC
J gene: TRBJ2-1
V gene: TRBV5-1
D gene: .
clone size: .

CDR3 protein: CASSETGLEGETQYF
CDR3 DNA: TGTGCCAGCAGCGAGACGGGACTAGAAGGAGAGACCCAGTACTTC
J gene: TRBJ2-5
V gene: TRBV4-2
D gene: TRBD2
clone size: .

CDR3 protein: CASSYRGNYGYTF
CDR3 DNA: TGTGCCAGTAGTTACCGGGGTAACTATGGCTACACCTTC
J gene: TRBJ1-2
V gene: TRBV19
D gene: .
clone size: .

CDR3 protein: CASSRRAGGRGNEQFF
CDR3 DNA: TGTGCCAGCAGTCGGCGAGCGGGAGGGAGAGGCAATGAGCAGTTCTTC
J gene: TRBJ2-1
V gene: TRBV2
D gene: TRBD2
clone size: .

CDR3 protein: CASSIDRWQVFHSYNEQFF
CDR3 DNA: TGTGCCAGTAGTATAGATCGCTGGCAGGTCTTTCACTCCTACAATGAGCAGTTCTTC
J gene: TRBJ2-1
V gene: TRBV19
D gene: .
clone size: .

CDR3 protein: CASSHRVATEAFF
CDR3 DNA: TGTGCCAGCAGTCACAGGGTGGCCACTGAAGCTTTCTTT
J gene: TRBJ1-1
V gene: TRBV6-5
D gene: .
clone size: .

CDR3 protein: CASSPSPGTGELFF
CDR3 DNA: TGTGCTAGCAGCCCATCGCCCGGCACCGGGGAGCTGTTTTTT
J gene: TRBJ2-2
V gene: TRBV7-7
D gene: .
clone size: .

CDR3 protein: CASSSRPGGNSPLHF
CDR3 DNA: TGTGCCAGCAGCTCCCGGCCGGGGGGCAATTCACCCCTCCACTTT
J gene: TRBJ1-6
V gene: TRBV7-9
D gene: .
clone size: .

CDR3 protein: CASSRGGSTDTQYF
CDR3 DNA: TGTGCCAGCAGTCGGGGGGGTAGCACAGATACGCAGTATTTT
J gene: TRBJ2-3
V gene: TRBV6-6
D gene: TRBD2
clone size: .

CDR3 protein: CASSLGQGAWQPQHF
CDR3 DNA: TGTGCCAGCAGCCTGGGACAGGGAGCGTGGCAGCCCCAGCATTTT
J gene: TRBJ1-5
V gene: TRBV6-1
D gene: TRBD1
clone size: .

CDR3 protein: CATLGGETYEQYF
CDR3 DNA: TGTGCCACCCTCGGCGGCGAAACCTACGAGCAGTACTTC
J gene: TRBJ2-7
V gene: TRBV10-3
D gene: .
clone size: .

CDR3 protein: CASSYSTAGTGGEQYF
CDR3 DNA: TGTGCCAGCAGTTACTCCACCGCCGGGACAGGGGGCGAGCAGTACTTC
J gene: TRBJ2-7
V gene: TRBV6-5
D gene: TRBD1
clone size: .

CDR3 protein: CAGDPGTSGSGLGNEQFF
CDR3 DNA: TGTGCCGGAGATCCCGGGACTAGCGGGAGTGGGCTCGGGAATGAGCAGTTCTTC
J gene: TRBJ2-1
V gene: TRBV30
D gene: TRBD2
clone size: once

CDR3 protein: CASSFSGYRYEQYF
CDR3 DNA: TGTGCCAGTAGTTTCTCGGGATACCGCTACGAGCAGTACTTC
J gene: TRBJ2-7
V gene: TRBV19
D gene: .
clone size: .

CDR3 protein: CASSITSGANVLTF
CDR3 DNA: TGTGCCAGTAGTATAACGAGCGGGGCCAACGTCCTGACTTTC
J gene: TRBJ2-6
V gene: TRBV19
D gene: .
clone size: .

CDR3 protein: CASRHRAGELFF
CDR3 DNA: TGTGCCAGCAGGCACAGGGCCGGGGAGCTGTTTTTT
J gene: TRBJ2-2
V gene: TRBV7-6
D gene: .
clone size: once

CDR3 protein: CASSVEALSYEQYF
CDR3 DNA: TGTGCCAGCAGCGTCGAGGCCCTCTCCTACGAGCAGTACTTC
J gene: TRBJ2-7
V gene: TRBV9
D gene: .
clone size: .

CDR3 protein: CASSSKREPADTQYF
CDR3 DNA: TGTGCCAGCAGCTCCAAGCGGGAGCCGGCAGATACGCAGTATTTT
J gene: TRBJ2-3
V gene: TRBV7-2
D gene: TRBD2
clone size: .

CDR3 protein: CASSLELGSSYEQYF
CDR3 DNA: TGTGCCAGTAGCCTCGAACTAGGGAGCTCCTACGAGCAGTACTTC
J gene: TRBJ2-7
V gene: TRBV19
D gene: .
clone size: .

CDR3 protein: CASREVHEQYF
CDR3 DNA: TGTGCCAGCAGGGAGGTCCACGAGCAGTACTTC
J gene: TRBJ2-7
V gene: TRBV13
D gene: .
clone size: .

CDR3 protein: CASSVIRGNTEAFF
CDR3 DNA: TGTGCCAGCAGTGTAATCCGAGGTAACACTGAAGCTTTCTTT
J gene: TRBJ1-1
V gene: TRBV7-8
D gene: .
clone size: once

CDR3 protein: CASSPMKLTRAGHNEKLFF
CDR3 DNA: TGTGCCAGCAGTCCAATGAAACTCACCAGGGCAGGGCATAATGAAAAACTGTTTTTT
J gene: TRBJ1-4
V gene: TRBV27
D gene: .
clone size: .

CDR3 protein: CAISSGNTEAFF
CDR3 DNA: TGTGCCATCTCCTCGGGGAACACTGAAGCTTTCTTT
J gene: TRBJ1-1
V gene: TRBV10-3
D gene: .
clone size: few

CDR3 protein: CASSDVDRADTQYF
CDR3 DNA: TGTGCCAGCAGCGATGTGGACAGGGCAGATACGCAGTATTTT
J gene: TRBJ2-3
V gene: TRBV28
D gene: TRBD1
clone size: .

CDR3 protein: CASRLGGYEQYF
CDR3 DNA: TGCGCCAGCAGACTAGGGGGCTACGAGCAGTACTTC
J gene: TRBJ2-7
V gene: TRBV5-1
D gene: .
clone size: .

CDR3 protein: CAWSVQGAGGYTF
CDR3 DNA: TGTGCCTGGAGTGTGCAGGGGGCGGGGGGCTACACCTTC
J gene: TRBJ1-2
V gene: TRBV30
D gene: TRBD1
clone size: .

CDR3 protein: CVSSLDVAPIVTDTQYF
CDR3 DNA: TGTGTCAGCAGCTTGGACGTAGCCCCGATTGTCACAGATACGCAGTATTTT
J gene: TRBJ2-3
V gene: TRBV5-4
D gene: .
clone size: once

CDR3 protein: CASSEGYGIMGYEQYF
CDR3 DNA: TGTGCCAGCAGTGAAGGTTACGGGATCATGGGATACGAGCAGTACTTC
J gene: TRBJ2-7
V gene: TRBV6-1
D gene: .
clone size: .

CDR3 protein: CASSSTGLQETQYF
CDR3 DNA: TGTGCCAGCAGCTCAACAGGGTTACAAGAGACCCAGTACTTC
J gene: TRBJ2-5
V gene: TRBV5-4
D gene: .
clone size: .

CDR3 protein: CASRTPGTRKTTSPGELFF
CDR3 DNA: TGTGCCAGCAGAACCCCCGGGACTAGGAAAACTACTTCGCCCGGGGAGCTGTTTTTT
J gene: TRBJ2-2
V gene: TRBV7-9
D gene: TRBD2
clone size: .

CDR3 protein: CASSRQGQYF
CDR3 DNA: TGTGCCAGCAGTCGGCAGGGCCAGTACTTC
J gene: TRBJ2-5
V gene: TRBV2
D gene: .
clone size: .

CDR3 protein: CASSPLAGGAKNIQYF
CDR3 DNA: TGTGCCAGCAGTCCCCTAGCGGGAGGGGCCAAAAACATTCAGTACTTC
J gene: TRBJ2-4
V gene: TRBV28
D gene: TRBD2
clone size: once

CDR3 protein: CASSQGFSGGLPYEQYF
CDR3 DNA: TGCGCCAGCAGCCAGGGTTTTTCGGGGGGCTTACCCTACGAGCAGTACTTC
J gene: TRBJ2-7
V gene: TRBV4-1
D gene: .
clone size: .

CDR3 protein: CASSYSSSYNEQFF
CDR3 DNA: TGTGCCAGCAGTTACTCTAGCTCCTACAATGAGCAGTTCTTC
J gene: TRBJ2-1
V gene: TRBV6-5
D gene: .
clone size: .